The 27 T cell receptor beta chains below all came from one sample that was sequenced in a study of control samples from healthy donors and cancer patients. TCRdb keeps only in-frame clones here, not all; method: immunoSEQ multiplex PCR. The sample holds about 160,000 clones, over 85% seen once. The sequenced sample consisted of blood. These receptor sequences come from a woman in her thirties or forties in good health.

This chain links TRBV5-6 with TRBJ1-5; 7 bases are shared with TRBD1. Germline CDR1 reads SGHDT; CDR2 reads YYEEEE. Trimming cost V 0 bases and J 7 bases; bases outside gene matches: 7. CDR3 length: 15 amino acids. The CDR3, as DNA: TGTGCCAGCAGCTTGGCACAGGGGTCGGGCCAGCCCCAGCATTTT. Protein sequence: CASSLAQGSGQPQHF.

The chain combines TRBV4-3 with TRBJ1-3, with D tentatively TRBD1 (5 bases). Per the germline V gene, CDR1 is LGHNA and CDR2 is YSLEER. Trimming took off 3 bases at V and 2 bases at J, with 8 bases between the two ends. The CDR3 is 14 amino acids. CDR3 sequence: CASSQGVPGNTIYF. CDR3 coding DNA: TGCGCCAGCAGCCAGGGGGTTCCTGGAAACACCATATATTTT.

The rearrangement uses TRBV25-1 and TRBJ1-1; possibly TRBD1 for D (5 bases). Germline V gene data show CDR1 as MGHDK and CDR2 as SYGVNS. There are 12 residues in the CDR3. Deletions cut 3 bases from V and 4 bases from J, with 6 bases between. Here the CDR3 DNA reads TGTGCCAGCAGTGAGACAGTCACTGAAGCTTTCTTT. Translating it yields CASSETVTEAFF.

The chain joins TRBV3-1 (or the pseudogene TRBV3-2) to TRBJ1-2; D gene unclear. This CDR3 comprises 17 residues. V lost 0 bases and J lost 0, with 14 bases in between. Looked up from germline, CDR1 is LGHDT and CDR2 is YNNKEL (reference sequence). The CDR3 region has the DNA TGTGCCAGCAGCCAAGATCTAGGCGGAATAGCTAACTATGGCTACACCTTC. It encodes CASSQDLGGIANYGYTF.

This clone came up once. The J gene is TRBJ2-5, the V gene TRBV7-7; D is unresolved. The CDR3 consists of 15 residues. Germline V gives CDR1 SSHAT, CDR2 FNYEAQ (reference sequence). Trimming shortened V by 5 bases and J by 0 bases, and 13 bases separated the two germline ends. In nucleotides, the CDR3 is TGTGCCAGCAGCCCTGGACGGGCGTACCAAGAGACCCAGTACTTC. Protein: CASSPGRAYQETQYF.

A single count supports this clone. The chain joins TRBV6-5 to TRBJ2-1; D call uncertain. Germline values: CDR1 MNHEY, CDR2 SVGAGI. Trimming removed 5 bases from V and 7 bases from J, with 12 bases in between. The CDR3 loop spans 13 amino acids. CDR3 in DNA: TGTGCCAGCAGTACCCCGGAGTTTAATGAGCAGTTCTTC. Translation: CASSTPEFNEQFF.

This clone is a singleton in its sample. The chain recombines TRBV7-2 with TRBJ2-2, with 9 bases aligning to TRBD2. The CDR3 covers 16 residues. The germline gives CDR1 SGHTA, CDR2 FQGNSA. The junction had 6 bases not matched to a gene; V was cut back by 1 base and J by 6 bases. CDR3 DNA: TGTGCCAGCAGCTTAGGGGCGGGAGGGCGATCCGGGGAGCTGTTTTTT. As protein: CASSLGAGGRSGELFF.

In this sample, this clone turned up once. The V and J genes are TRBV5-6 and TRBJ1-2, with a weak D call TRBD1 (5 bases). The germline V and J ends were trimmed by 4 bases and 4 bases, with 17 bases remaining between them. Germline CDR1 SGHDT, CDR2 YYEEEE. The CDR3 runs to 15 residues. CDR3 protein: CASSPGTVSAYGYTF. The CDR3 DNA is TGTGCCAGCAGCCCAGGGACGGTCTCCGCCTATGGCTACACCTTC.

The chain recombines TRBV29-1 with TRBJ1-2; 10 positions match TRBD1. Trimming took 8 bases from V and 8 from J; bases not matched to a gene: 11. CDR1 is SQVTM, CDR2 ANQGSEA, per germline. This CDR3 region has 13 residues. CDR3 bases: TGCAGCTTCCGAGGGACAGGGGCCACCGGCTACACCTTC. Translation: CSFRGTGATGYTF. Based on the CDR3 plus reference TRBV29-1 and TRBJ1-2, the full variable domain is SAVISQKPSRDICQRGTSLTIQCQVDSQVTMMFWYRQQPGQSLTLIATANQGSEATYESGFVIDKFPISRPNLTFSTLTVSNMSPEDSSIYLCSFRGTGATGYTFGSGTRLTVV.

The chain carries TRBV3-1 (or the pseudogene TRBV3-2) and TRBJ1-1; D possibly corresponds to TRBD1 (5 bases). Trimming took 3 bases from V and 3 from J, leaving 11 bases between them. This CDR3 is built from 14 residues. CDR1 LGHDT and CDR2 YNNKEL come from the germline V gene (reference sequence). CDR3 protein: CASSHLMGDTEAFF. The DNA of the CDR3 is TGTGCCAGCAGCCACCTGATGGGGGACACTGAAGCTTTCTTT.

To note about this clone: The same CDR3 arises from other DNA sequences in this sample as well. CDR3 protein: CSASGGDRGPEAFF. CDR3 sequence (DNA): TGCAGTGCCAGTGGCGGGGACAGGGGGCCTGAAGCTTTCTTT. V gene TRBV20-1 combines with J gene TRBJ1-1, with 12 bases identical to TRBD1. The ends lost 6 bases at V and 6 bases at J; junction bases unmatched: 8. Germline values: CDR1 DFQATT, CDR2 SNEGSKA (reference sequence). This CDR3 contains 14 residues.

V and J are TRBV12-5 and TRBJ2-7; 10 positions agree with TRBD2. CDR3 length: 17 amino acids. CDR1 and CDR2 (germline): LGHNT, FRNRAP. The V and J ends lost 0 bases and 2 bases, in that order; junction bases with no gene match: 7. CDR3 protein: CASGLVITSGATYEQYF. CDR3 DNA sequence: TGTGCTAGTGGTTTGGTAATTACTAGCGGGGCCACCTACGAGCAGTACTTC.

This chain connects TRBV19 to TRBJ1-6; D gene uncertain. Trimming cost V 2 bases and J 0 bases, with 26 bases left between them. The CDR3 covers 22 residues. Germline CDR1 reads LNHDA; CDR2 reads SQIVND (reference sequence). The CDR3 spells CASSIRQSRPSNQYSYNSPLHF. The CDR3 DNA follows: TGTGCCAGTAGTATACGGCAGTCACGACCCAGCAACCAATACTCCTATAATTCACCCCTCCACTTT.

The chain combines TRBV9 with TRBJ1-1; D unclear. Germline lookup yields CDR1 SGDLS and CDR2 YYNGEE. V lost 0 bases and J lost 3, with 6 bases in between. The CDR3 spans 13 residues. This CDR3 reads CASSVEDYTEAFF. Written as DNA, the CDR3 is TGTGCCAGCAGCGTAGAAGACTACACTGAAGCTTTCTTT.

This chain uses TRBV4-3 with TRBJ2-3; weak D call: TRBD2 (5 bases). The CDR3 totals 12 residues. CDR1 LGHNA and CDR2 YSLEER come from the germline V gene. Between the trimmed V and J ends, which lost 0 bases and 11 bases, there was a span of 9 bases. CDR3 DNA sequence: TGCGCCAGCAGCCAAGATGTGGGGAGGCAGTATTTT. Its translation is CASSQDVGRQYF.

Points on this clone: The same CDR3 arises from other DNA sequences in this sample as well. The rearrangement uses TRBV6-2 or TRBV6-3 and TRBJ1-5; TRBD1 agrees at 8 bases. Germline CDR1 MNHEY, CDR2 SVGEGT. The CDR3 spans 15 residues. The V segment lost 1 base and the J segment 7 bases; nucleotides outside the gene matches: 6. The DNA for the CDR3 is TGTGCCAGCAGTTACTATAGGACAGGGTACCAGCCCCAGCATTTT. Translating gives CASSYYRTGYQPQHF.

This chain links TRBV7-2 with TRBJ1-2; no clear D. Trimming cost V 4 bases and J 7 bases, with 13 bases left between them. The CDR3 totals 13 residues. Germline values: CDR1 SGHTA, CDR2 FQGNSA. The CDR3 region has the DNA TGTGCCAGCAGCTCGGGCGAGATCAGTGGCTACACCTTC. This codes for CASSSGEISGYTF.

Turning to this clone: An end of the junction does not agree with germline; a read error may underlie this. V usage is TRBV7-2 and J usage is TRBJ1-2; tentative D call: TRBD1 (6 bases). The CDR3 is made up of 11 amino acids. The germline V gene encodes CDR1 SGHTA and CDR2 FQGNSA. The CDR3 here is CASSFGRGRAF. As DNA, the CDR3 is TGTGCCAGCAGCTTTGGTAGGGGGAGGGCCTTC.

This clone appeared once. The CDR3 reads CAMAGGAYNSPLHF. CDR3 sequence (DNA): TGTGCCATGGCAGGGGGTGCCTATAATTCACCCCTCCACTTT. The J gene is TRBJ1-6, the V gene TRBV10-3, with 7 nucleotides matching TRBD1. Germline lookup yields CDR1 ENHRY and CDR2 SYGVKD. The V segment lost 9 bases and the J segment 2 bases; nucleotides outside the gene matches: 4. CDR3 length: 14 amino acids.

CDR3 DNA: TGTGCCAGCAGCTCACGGACAGGGGGGGAGACCCAGTACTTC. Amino acid sequence: CASSSRTGGETQYF. The chain joins TRBV9 to TRBJ2-5, with TRBD1 identical over 10 bases. The CDR3 loop spans 14 amino acids. From germline, CDR1 is SGDLS and CDR2 YYNGEE. After removal of 4 bases from V and 5 bases from J, the junction contained 5 bases not matched to a gene.

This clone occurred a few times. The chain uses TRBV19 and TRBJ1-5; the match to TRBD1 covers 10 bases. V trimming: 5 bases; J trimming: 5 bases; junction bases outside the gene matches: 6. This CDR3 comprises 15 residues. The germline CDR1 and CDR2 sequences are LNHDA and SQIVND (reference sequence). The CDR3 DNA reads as TGTGCCAGTAGTGAAATCGGGACAGGGGATCAGCCCCAGCATTTT. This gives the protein CASSEIGTGDQPQHF.

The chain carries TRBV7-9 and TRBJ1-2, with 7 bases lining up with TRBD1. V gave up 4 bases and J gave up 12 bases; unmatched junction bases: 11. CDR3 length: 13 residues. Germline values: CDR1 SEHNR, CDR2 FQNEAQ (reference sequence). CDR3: CASSSRDKGAHTF. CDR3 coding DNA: TGTGCCAGCAGCTCGAGAGATAAGGGGGCGCACACCTTC.

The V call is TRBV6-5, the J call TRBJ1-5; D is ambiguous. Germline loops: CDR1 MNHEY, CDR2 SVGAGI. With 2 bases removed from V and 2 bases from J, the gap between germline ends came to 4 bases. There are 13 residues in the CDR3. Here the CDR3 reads CASSYGGNQPQHF. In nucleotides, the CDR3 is TGTGCCAGCAGTTACGGGGGCAATCAGCCCCAGCATTTT.

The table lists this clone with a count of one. The DNA of the CDR3 is TGTGCCGTGCAGGGTATTAGCACAGATACGCAGTATTTT. It translates to CAVQGISTDTQYF. The chain links TRBV10-3 to TRBJ2-3, with D possibly being TRBD1 (5 bases). The CDR3 loop spans 13 amino acids. Germline-derived CDR1 and CDR2 are ENHRY and SYGVKD. The germline V and J ends were trimmed by 11 bases and 0 bases, with 12 bases remaining between them.

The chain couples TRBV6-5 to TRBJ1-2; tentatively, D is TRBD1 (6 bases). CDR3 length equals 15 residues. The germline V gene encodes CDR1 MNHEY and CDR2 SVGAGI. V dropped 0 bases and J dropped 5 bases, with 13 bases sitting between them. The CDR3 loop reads CASSYSRGRLYGYTF. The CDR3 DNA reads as TGTGCCAGCAGTTACTCACGGGGGCGCCTTTATGGCTACACCTTC.

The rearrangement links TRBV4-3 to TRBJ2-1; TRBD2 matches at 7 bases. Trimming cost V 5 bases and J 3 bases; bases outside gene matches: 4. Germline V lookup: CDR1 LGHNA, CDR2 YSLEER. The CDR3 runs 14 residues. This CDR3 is CASSYGDYYNEQFF. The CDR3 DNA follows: TGCGCCAGCAGCTATGGGGACTACTACAATGAGCAGTTCTTC.

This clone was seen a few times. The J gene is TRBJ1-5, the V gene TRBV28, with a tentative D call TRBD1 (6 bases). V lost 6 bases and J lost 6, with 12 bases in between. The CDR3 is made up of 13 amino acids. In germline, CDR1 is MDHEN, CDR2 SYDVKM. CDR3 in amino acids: CASRLGGGQPQHF. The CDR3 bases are TGTGCCAGCAGACTAGGGGGAGGTCAGCCCCAGCATTTT.